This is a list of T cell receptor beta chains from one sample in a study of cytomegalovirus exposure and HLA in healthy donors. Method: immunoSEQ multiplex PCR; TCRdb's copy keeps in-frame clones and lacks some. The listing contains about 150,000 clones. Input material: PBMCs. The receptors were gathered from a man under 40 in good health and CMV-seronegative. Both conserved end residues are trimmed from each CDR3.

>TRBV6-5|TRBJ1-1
ASNRVGTEAF
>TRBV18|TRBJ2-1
ASSPWTGEPNEQF
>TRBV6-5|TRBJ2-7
ASSYEGAAYEQY
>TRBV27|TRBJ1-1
ASRDRGESTEAF
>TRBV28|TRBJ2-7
ASSFRGLYEQY
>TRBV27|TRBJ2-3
ASSFEHPGTSGRATDTQY
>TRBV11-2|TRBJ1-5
ASSSGTGLSNQPQH
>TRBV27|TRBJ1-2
ASTSNYGYT
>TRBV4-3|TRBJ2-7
ASSQVGWTGLRNEQY
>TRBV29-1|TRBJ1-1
SGRRNSNTEAF
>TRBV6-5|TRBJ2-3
ASRPGGLQRYTQY
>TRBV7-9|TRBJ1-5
ASSFVGRNQPQH
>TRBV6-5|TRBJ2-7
ASSHDRGGHEQC
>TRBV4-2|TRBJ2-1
ASSQSLAGVNHEQF
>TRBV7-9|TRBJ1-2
ASSREGYT
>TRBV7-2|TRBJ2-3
ASSLFGLAGGTDTQY
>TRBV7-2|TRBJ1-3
ASRQPGGRNTIY
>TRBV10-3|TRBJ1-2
AISVEGLFGYT
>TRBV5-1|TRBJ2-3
ASSLAGTGRDTQY
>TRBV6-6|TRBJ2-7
ASSYRGGEQY
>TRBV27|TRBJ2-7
ASSLVGGAYEQY
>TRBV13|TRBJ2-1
ASSRPGTLGNEQF
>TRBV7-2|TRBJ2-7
ASSKLAGGRYEQY
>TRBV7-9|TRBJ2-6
ASSKQGSGANVLT
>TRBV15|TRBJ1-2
ATSRSRDTSINYGYT
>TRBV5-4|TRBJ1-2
ASSGDRNYGYT
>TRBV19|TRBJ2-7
ASATSGSSYEQY
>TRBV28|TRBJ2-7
ASSGHTGLSYEQY
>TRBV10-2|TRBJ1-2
ASSFGEVYT
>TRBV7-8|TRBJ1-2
ASSRQGSIYGYT
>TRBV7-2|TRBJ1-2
ASSLNDINYGYT
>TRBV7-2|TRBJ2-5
ASSLRRERQETQY
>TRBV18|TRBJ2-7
ASSPTIDYEQY
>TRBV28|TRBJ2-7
ASSAWDRVGEQY
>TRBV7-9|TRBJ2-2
ASSRLTRTTGELF